The T cell receptor (beta chain) described here comes from a study of technical replicates of blood from several donors. This clone was recorded once. Libraries were prepared by immunoSEQ multiplex PCR; TCRdb keeps only in-frame clonotypes and omits some of them. The profile covers 65,000 to 85,000 clones, with approximately 96% appearing a single time and under 0.2% taken by the ten largest. The sequence derives from a human donor in good health. Sequencing input: T cells isolated from PBMCs.

CDR3 bases: TGTGCCAGCAGCGTAGGGCGGGACGCAAACACCGGGGAGCTGTTTTTT. This translates into CASSVGRDANTGELFF. V usage is TRBV9 and J usage is TRBJ2-2, with D perhaps matching TRBD2 (6 bases). The CDR3 has 16 amino acids. In germline, CDR1 is SGDLS, CDR2 YYNGEE. Trimming took off 0 bases at V and 2 bases at J, with 11 bases between the two ends.